This TCR beta chain appears in the sequencing data of a study of T cell repertoires in cytomegalovirus infection (dated by TCRdb to the late 2010s). With respect to the entire study: Peptide stimulations targeted recently identified HLA-C-restricted CMV epitopes, whose presentation resists viral immunomodulation, together with well-studied HLA-B-restricted epitopes. Donor HLA type was relevant to the analysis, as public TCR beta signatures indicated carriage of CMV infection together with the matching HLA type.

The sequencer listed for this sample is Illumina HiSeq 1500. Through fastp at Q25 and MiXCR, TCRdb rebuilt clones from the public reads, retaining in-frame beta chains. Each record represents a unique CDR3 protein, reported with the most common genes and DNA among its rows. The sample includes around 300,000 distinct CDR3 sequences, with approximately 22% observed a single time. The ten largest clones capture 15% to 20% of the sample. Overall results and qualifications from the work: In both this cohort and an independent roughly 350-donor cohort, the cumulative frequency of public TCR beta family members distinguished carriers of CMV infection plus the relevant HLA type. The ex vivo response was dominated by HLA-C-restricted CMV-specific TCR beta clonotypes, which also provided the single most frequent clonotype in two of eight donors.

Concerning this clonotype: This clone's antigen is unknown. No quality values exist for individual bases; no much larger clone is one base distant.

This specimen's treatment or condition label, per the study, means: in vitro stimulation with specific CMV peptide epitopes to enrich CMV-specific T cells. CDR1 and CDR2, per the germline V gene (reference sequence), are SEHNR and FQNEAQ. Trimming removed 1 base from V and 8 bases from J; the gene matches leave 10 bases unexplained. Including cysteine and phenylalanine, the CDR3 has 16 amino acids. The kept DNA is CDR3 alone, 48 bases in frame from the first base. The material was cultured PBMCs, obtained from culture after CMV antigen stimulation. The TCR comes from a human donor in good health (CMV status not recorded). Some clones in this sample may be carry-over from other donors' samples. The chain uses TRBV7-9 and TRBJ2-1, and TRBD2 aligns with 8 junction nucleotides. The CDR3 in this case is CASSLERLALGDEQFF. The nucleotide sequence is given as TGTGCCAGCAGCTTAGAACGACTAGCGCTGGGGGATGAGCAGTTCTTC.